The clone carrying this TCR beta chain was recorded at least ten times. Its target is unknown. Unique molecular identifiers tagged the TCR beta cDNA libraries. About 500,000 cDNA molecules were obtained per 1 to 10 million input T cells. TCRdb recomputed calls from the PCR reads with MiXCR, one row per CDR3 protein. The sample lists hundreds of thousands of distinct CDR3 sequences; 25% to 30% were seen once. The sample originates from a study of post-analysis software for immune sequencing data. Study summary: Relapsing-remitting, secondary progressive and progressive-relapsing multiple sclerosis were all included among the disease courses.

Findings of the study overall: F measure showed strong co-clustering of same-batch samples. Versus controls, multiple sclerosis patients showed significantly lower diversity (normalized Chao1).

Sequenced: blood. The receptor was isolated from a girl aged 10-17 years with multiple sclerosis.

CDR3 protein: CSARNPTGVYNEQFF. DNA for the CDR3: TGCAGTGCTAGAAACCCGACAGGGGTCTACAATGAGCAGTTCTTC. J is TRBJ2-1 and V is TRBV20-1; TRBD1 agrees at 8 bases. V shed 2 bases and J 3 bases; nucleotides not matched to a gene: 6. The CDR3 contains 15 residues. CDR1 DFQATT and CDR2 SNEGSKA come from the germline V gene (reference sequence).